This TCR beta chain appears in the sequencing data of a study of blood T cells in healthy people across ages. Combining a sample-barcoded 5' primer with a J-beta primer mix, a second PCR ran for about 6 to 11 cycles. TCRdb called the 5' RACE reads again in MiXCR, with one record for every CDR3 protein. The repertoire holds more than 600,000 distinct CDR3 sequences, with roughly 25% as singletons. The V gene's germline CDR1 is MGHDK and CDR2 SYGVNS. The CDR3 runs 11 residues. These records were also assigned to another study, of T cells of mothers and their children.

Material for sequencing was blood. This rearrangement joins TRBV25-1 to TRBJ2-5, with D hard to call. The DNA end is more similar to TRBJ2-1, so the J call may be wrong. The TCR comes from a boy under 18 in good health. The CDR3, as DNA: TGTGCCAGCAGTGAGGCTCATGAGCAGTTCTTC. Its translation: CASSEAHEQFF.